The 28 T cell receptor beta chains below were found in one sample sequenced in a study of identical twins (dated by TCRdb to the mid-2010s). Library construction relied on 5' RACE. The sequencer listed for this sample is Illumina HiSeq 2000. TCRdb reran the public reads through fastp at Q25 and MiXCR, keeping productive beta chains. Every entry covers one CDR3 protein and lists the most common genes and DNA from its rows. For this sample the table gives about 720,000 distinct CDR3 sequences, of which roughly 18% were detected only once. Together, the top ten hold about an eighth of the sample. The same sample was also studied in work on T cells expressing NK-cell markers.

Material: PBMCs. These receptors all come from a young woman in good health.

This clonotype was observed a handful of times. The J gene is TRBJ2-2, the V gene TRBV7-2; D perhaps matches TRBD2 (6 bases). Looked up from germline, CDR1 is SGHTA and CDR2 is FQGNSA. The CDR3 covers 13 residues. Trimming left V 4 bases short and J 10 bases short, with 13 bases between. The chain's CDR3 is CASSSTSFEELFF. The CDR3 coding sequence is TGTGCCAGCAGCTCGACTAGTTTTGAGGAGCTGTTTTTT.

This clonotype was recorded a few times. This rearrangement joins TRBV10-3 to TRBJ2-3, with TRBD1 matching 7 bases. Trimming at V came to 5 bases and at J to 5 bases, leaving 1 base not matched to a gene. This CDR3 spans 12 amino acids. Germline V lookup: CDR1 ENHRY, CDR2 SYGVKD. CDR3 amino acids: CAISPGGDTQYF. The CDR3 coding sequence is TGTGCCATCAGTCCAGGGGGAGATACGCAGTATTTT.

The V and J genes are TRBV7-2 and TRBJ2-2; TRBD2 aligns across 8 bases. CDR3 length: 15 amino acids. Germline values: CDR1 SGHTA, CDR2 FQGNSA. Trimming cost V 5 bases and J 5 bases; bases outside gene matches: 7. CDR3 sequence: CASSRRTSYTGELFF. CDR3 DNA sequence: TGTGCCAGCAGCCGGAGGACTAGCTATACCGGGGAGCTGTTTTTT.

The genes are TRBV5-1 and TRBJ1-4; no firm D call. From germline, CDR1 is SGHRS and CDR2 YFSETQ. Trimming removed 6 bases from V and 5 bases from J, with 14 bases in between. The CDR3 sequence is 14 residues long. The CDR3 bases are TGCGCCAGCAAGGTATCGGCCACAAATGAAAAACTGTTTTTT. Translation gives CASKVSATNEKLFF.

This clonotype was observed a handful of times. The CDR3 region is CATSLGSTDTQYF. CDR3 in DNA: TGTGCCACCAGCCTGGGGAGCACAGATACGCAGTATTTT. The chain joins TRBV15 to TRBJ2-3, with D uncertain. The germline V and J ends were trimmed by 5 bases and 0 bases, with 6 bases remaining between them. The CDR3 runs to 13 residues. CDR1 and CDR2 (germline): LNHNV, YYDKDF (reference sequence). The whole variable domain, remainder taken from reference TRBV15 and TRBJ2-3, is DAMVIQNPRYQVTQFGKPVTLSCSQTLNHNVMYWYQQKSSQAPKLLFHYYDKDFNNEADTPDNFQSRRPNTSFCFLDIRSPGLGDTAMYLCATSLGSTDTQYFGPGTRLTVL.

The J gene is TRBJ2-3, the V gene TRBV5-1, with 9 bases identical to TRBD2. Germline V lookup: CDR1 SGHRS, CDR2 YFSETQ. CDR3 length equals 16 residues. V was pared by 4 bases and J by 6 bases, with 12 bases of the junction left unmatched. The CDR3 DNA sequence: TGCGCCAGCAGCGCCGAGCCGGGGACTAGCCGGGATACGCAGTATTTT. Amino acid sequence: CASSAEPGTSRDTQYF.

This rearrangement joins TRBV5-5 to TRBJ1-2, with D perhaps TRBD1 (5 bases). This CDR3 is built from 14 residues. V was cut by 4 bases and J by 6 bases, with 16 bases left in between. Germline V gives CDR1 SGHKS, CDR2 YYEKEE (reference sequence). CDR3 loop: CASSPRGTRDGYTF. DNA for the CDR3: TGTGCCAGCAGCCCGCGGGGGACCAGGGATGGCTACACCTTC.

This clonotype was counted at least ten times. This chain links TRBV5-1 with TRBJ2-3; D call uncertain. Germline V gene data show CDR1 as SGHRS and CDR2 as YFSETQ. V was clipped by 0 bases and J by 5 bases, with 10 bases between them. The CDR3 loop spans 14 amino acids. This CDR3 reads CASSLGASGDTQYF. CDR3 nucleotides: TGCGCCAGCAGCTTGGGGGCTAGTGGAGATACGCAGTATTTT. Full variable domain (missing parts from reference TRBV5-1 and TRBJ2-3): KAGVTQTPRYLIKTRGQQVTLSCSPISGHRSVSWYQQTPGQGLQFLFEYFSETQRNKGNFPGRFSGRQFSNSRSEMNVSTLELGDSALYLCASSLGASGDTQYFGPGTRLTVL.

This clonotype occurred many times. This chain's CDR3 is CASRGGGGYTF. CDR3 DNA: TGTGCCAGCAGAGGGGGCGGGGGCTACACCTTC. J is TRBJ1-2 and V is TRBV2; 7 bases match TRBD1. The J segment lost 8 bases and the V segment lost 6 bases, leaving 3 bases of the junction unmatched. This CDR3 spans 11 amino acids. From germline, CDR1 is SNHLY and CDR2 FYNNEI.

The chain uses TRBV20-1 and TRBJ2-7, with 9 bases fitting TRBD2. The CDR3 spans 14 residues. Germline V gene lookup returns CDR1 DFQATT and CDR2 SNEGSKA (reference sequence). The ends lost 0 bases at V and 2 bases at J; junction bases unmatched: 2. CDR3 residues: CSAREGLAAYEQYF. The CDR3 DNA reads TGCAGTGCTAGAGAGGGACTAGCTGCCTACGAGCAGTACTTC.

This clonotype has a handful of counts. The genes are TRBV10-3 and TRBJ2-3; 9 nucleotides align to TRBD1. CDR3 length: 15 residues. The V and J ends lost 10 bases and 0 bases, in that order; junction bases with no gene match: 8. CDR1 ENHRY and CDR2 SYGVKD come from the germline V gene. DNA for the CDR3: TGTGCCACCCGACAGGGGGACCTTAGCACAGATACGCAGTATTTT. Protein: CATRQGDLSTDTQYF.

Here the CDR3 DNA reads TGTGCTAGTGGTGCGCCCACCCCCCGATCTTTCGCCGGGGAGCTGTTTTTT. Protein sequence: CASGAPTPRSFAGELFF. The chain has TRBV12-5 and TRBJ2-2; D is ambiguous. The CDR3 spans 17 residues. The germline CDR1 and CDR2 sequences are LGHNT and FRNRAP. V was shortened by 5 bases and J by 6 bases, with 22 bases between the two germline ends.

This clonotype was observed many times. The rearrangement uses TRBV12-3 or TRBV12-4 and TRBJ1-4; D uncertain. Between the trimmed V and J ends, which lost 4 bases and 8 bases, there was a span of 11 bases. This CDR3 contains 13 residues. Here the CDR3 reads CASSSDSGEKLFF. CDR3 DNA sequence: TGTGCCAGCAGTTCGGACTCCGGGGAAAAACTGTTTTTT.

The chain joins TRBV5-1 to TRBJ1-4; D unclear. V gave up 3 bases and J gave up 5 bases, with 5 bases separating them. The germline gives CDR1 SGHRS, CDR2 YFSETQ. There are 12 residues in the CDR3. Written as DNA, the CDR3 is TGCGCCAGCAGCTCACGCAATGAAAAACTGTTTTTT. Amino acids: CASSSRNEKLFF. The full variable domain, completed using reference TRBV5-1 and TRBJ1-4, is KAGVTQTPRYLIKTRGQQVTLSCSPISGHRSVSWYQQTPGQGLQFLFEYFSETQRNKGNFPGRFSGRQFSNSRSEMNVSTLELGDSALYLCASSSRNEKLFFGSGTQLSVL.

The CDR3 spells CATSRTSPYNEQFF. The CDR3 nucleotides read TGTGCCACCAGCAGGACCAGCCCCTACAATGAGCAGTTCTTC. The V and J genes are TRBV15 and TRBJ2-1; D not resolved. The CDR3 contains 14 residues. CDR1 and CDR2 from the germline V gene are LNHNV and YYDKDF (reference sequence). V was cut by 3 bases and J by 2 bases, with 8 bases left in between.

J is TRBJ1-2 and V is TRBV4-1; possibly TRBD1 for D (5 bases). Trimming left V 1 base short and J 3 bases short, with 18 bases between. Per the germline V gene, CDR1 is MGHRA and CDR2 is YSYEKL. CDR3 size: 17 residues. In nucleotides, the CDR3 is TGCGCCAGCAGCCAAGGCCCCATATCTGGGGGTTACTATGGCTACACCTTC. Its translation: CASSQGPISGGYYGYTF.

The chain links TRBV27 to TRBJ2-3; TRBD2 agrees at 7 bases. This CDR3 comprises 17 residues. The ends lost 0 bases at V and 3 bases at J; junction bases unmatched: 9. Germline V gene lookup returns CDR1 MNHEY and CDR2 SMNVEV (reference sequence). The CDR3 DNA is TGTGCCAGCAGTTTATCGGGGCGGGAGTATAGTACAGATACGCAGTATTTT. This sequence encodes CASSLSGREYSTDTQYF.

Written as DNA, the CDR3 is TGTGCCAGCAGCAAATCCAGTTTCCAGGGGCTCGAGCAGTACTTC. As protein: CASSKSSFQGLEQYF. This chain connects TRBV6-1 to TRBJ2-7; D possibly corresponds to TRBD1 (6 bases). The CDR3 length is 15 residues. The germline V gene has CDR1 MNHNS and CDR2 SASEGT. The ends were cut back, 6 bases at V and 6 bases at J, with 21 bases in the middle.

This clonotype was recorded at least ten times. The V and J genes are TRBV7-3 and TRBJ2-3; no firm D call. This CDR3 has 13 residues. The germline CDR1 and CDR2 sequences are SGHTA and FQGTGA. Trimming stripped 6 bases from V and 5 bases from J, with 12 bases between. CDR3 nucleotide sequence: TGTGCCAGCAGTTATAACCTGGGAGATACGCAGTATTTT. Its protein is CASSYNLGDTQYF. Using reference TRBV7-3 and TRBJ2-3 for the parts outside the CDR3, the full variable domain is GAGVSQTPSNKVTEKGKYVELRCDPISGHTALYWYRQSLGQGPEFLIYFQGTGAADDSGLPNDRFFAVRPEGSVSTLKIQRTERGDSAVYLCASSYNLGDTQYFGPGTRLTVL.

This chain joins TRBV12-3 or TRBV12-4 and TRBJ2-2, with D maybe TRBD2 (5 bases). The CDR3 loop spans 13 amino acids. The germline V and J ends were trimmed by 3 bases and 6 bases, with 8 bases remaining between them. CDR3 sequence: CASSFGSSGELFF. The CDR3 DNA reads TGTGCCAGCAGTTTTGGGAGTTCCGGGGAGCTGTTTTTT.

The chain uses TRBV27 and TRBJ2-3; 8 bases fit TRBD1. The CDR3 length is 15 residues. Germline CDR1 and CDR2: MNHEY and SMNVEV (reference sequence). V trimming: 5 bases; J trimming: 2 bases; junction bases outside the gene matches: 6. The CDR3 loop reads CASSQGAGNTDTQYF. The DNA for the CDR3 is TGTGCCAGCAGTCAGGGGGCGGGGAACACAGATACGCAGTATTTT.

This clonotype was found many times. The chain joins TRBV12-3 or TRBV12-4 to TRBJ1-2; possible D gene TRBD1, 5 bases. Trimming removed 4 bases at V and 5 bases at J, with 17 bases between. This CDR3 comprises 15 residues. Here the CDR3 reads CASSWQGGEDYGYTF. CDR3 DNA sequence: TGTGCCAGCAGTTGGCAGGGAGGGGAAGATTATGGCTACACCTTC.

J is TRBJ2-5 and V is TRBV12-2. TRBV12-2 is a pseudogene. This CDR3 has 14 residues. The CDR3 loop reads CASRQHGNRETQYF. CDR3 sequence (DNA): TGTGCAAGTCGCCAACATGGAAATCGAGAGACCCAGTACTTC.

This clonotype was recorded a few times. The rearrangement joins TRBV19 to TRBJ2-3; TRBD2 matches 7 bases. Germline V CDR1 and CDR2: LNHDA, SQIVND (reference sequence). The length of the CDR3 is 13 residues. Trimming took 8 bases from V and 2 from J; bases not matched to a gene: 4. CDR3 in DNA: TGTGCCAGTGGGGACTATACCACAGATACGCAGTATTTT. Its protein is CASGDYTTDTQYF.

This clonotype was picked up a small number of times. The rearrangement links TRBV11-2 to TRBJ2-7; D is ambiguous. Germline V gives CDR1 SGHAT, CDR2 FQNNGV. Trimming cost V 6 bases and J 4 bases, with 13 bases left between them. This CDR3 comprises 13 residues. CDR3 in DNA: TGTGCCAGCAGTCCACGCAGGCGTTACGAGCAGTACTTC. As protein: CASSPRRRYEQYF.

The V gene is TRBV10-3, the J gene TRBJ2-2, with 8 bases matching TRBD2. The trim removed 4 bases at V and 7 bases at J, leaving 8 bases unmatched. The CDR3 loop spans 15 amino acids. Germline-derived CDR1 and CDR2 are ENHRY and SYGVKD. The CDR3 spells CAISGLAGGSGELFF. CDR3 coding DNA: TGTGCCATCAGTGGTCTGGCGGGAGGTAGCGGGGAGCTGTTTTTT.

The V gene is TRBV7-9, the J gene TRBJ2-5, with D possibly matching TRBD1 (5 bases). Germline CDR1 reads SEHNR; CDR2 reads FQNEAQ (reference sequence). V lost 5 bases to trimming and J lost 4 bases, with 17 bases between them. The CDR3 is 15 amino acids. In DNA, the CDR3 is TGTGCCAGCAGCAACGGCCAGGGTTTCGGAGAGACCCAGTACTTC. It translates to CASSNGQGFGETQYF.

This clonotype was found a few times. V and J are TRBV24-1 and TRBJ2-3; the D gene could be TRBD1 or TRBD2 (5 bases each). CDR1 is KGHDR and CDR2 is SFDVKD in the germline V gene. This CDR3 has 12 residues. The V end lost 8 bases, the J end lost 2 bases, and 7 bases lay between the germline ends. CDR3 residues: CATKGTTDTQYF. The DNA for the CDR3 is TGTGCCACCAAGGGGACCACAGATACGCAGTATTTT.